Following are 30 T cell receptor beta chains from one sample sequenced in a study of technical replicates of blood from a few donors. Here immunoSEQ multiplex PCR was the method, and the copy in TCRdb shows in-frame clones only, minus some. Among more than 90,000 clones, about 94% were seen once, and the ten largest hold 0.2% to 0.25%. Sequencing was done on a sample of T cells isolated from PBMCs. These receptors were taken from a human donor in good health.

The J gene is TRBJ1-5, the V gene TRBV6-1, with D perhaps TRBD1 (6 bases). Germline assignment: CDR1 MNHNS and CDR2 SASEGT. The CDR3 runs to 14 residues. Trimming removed 6 bases from V and 3 bases from J, with 12 bases in between. The CDR3 DNA follows: TGTGCCAGCAGGTCCACAGGGATCAATCAGCCCCAGCATTTT. Translation gives CASRSTGINQPQHF.

The gene calls are TRBV28 and TRBJ1-2; 7 bases align to TRBD1. The germline gives CDR1 MDHEN, CDR2 SYDVKM. The CDR3 contains 13 residues. Losses at the gene ends were 5 bases for V and 4 bases for J; bases not matched to a gene: 4. The CDR3 loop is CASSVTGAYGYTF. The CDR3 bases are TGTGCCAGCAGTGTTACAGGGGCCTATGGCTACACCTTC.

The chain uses TRBV11-2 and TRBJ1-2; D might be TRBD1 (6 bases). V was pared by 5 bases and J by 4 bases, with 11 bases between. The CDR3 contains 13 residues. The germline gives CDR1 SGHAT, CDR2 FQNNGV. The CDR3 sequence is CASSPGTIYGYTF. CDR3 DNA: TGTGCCAGCAGCCCCGGGACAATCTATGGCTACACCTTC.

The chain is built from TRBV5-4 and TRBJ1-3; unclear D gene. V lost 0 bases to trimming and J lost 0 bases, with 7 bases between them. Germline CDR1 SGHNT, CDR2 YYREEE (reference sequence). This CDR3 contains 15 residues. The CDR3 DNA reads TGTGCCAGCAGCTTGGACAGCCTCTCTGGAAACACCATATATTTT. It specifies CASSLDSLSGNTIYF.

The gene calls are TRBV10-1 and TRBJ2-1, with D maybe TRBD2 (5 bases). CDR1 is WNHNN and CDR2 is SYGVQD in the germline V gene (reference sequence). The CDR3 consists of 14 residues. The V and J ends lost 6 bases and 8 bases respectively, with 17 bases between them. DNA for the CDR3: TGCGCCAGCAGCTCCCCCGGGAAATACGATGAGCAGTTCTTC. This gives the protein CASSSPGKYDEQFF.

This chain links TRBV19 with TRBJ2-1; unclear D gene. Germline V CDR1 and CDR2: LNHDA, SQIVND (reference sequence). Trimming removed 9 bases from V and 9 bases from J, with 18 bases in between. This CDR3 has 13 amino acids. This CDR3 is CASRMSTWAEQFF. The CDR3 DNA sequence: TGTGCCAGCCGTATGTCTACTTGGGCTGAGCAGTTCTTC.

This clone is a singleton in its sample. This sequence joins TRBV5-6 and TRBJ2-1, with 7 bases fitting TRBD1. The CDR3 extends over 16 amino acids. With V trimmed by 4 bases and J by 2 bases, 9 bases remained unmatched. Germline V gene sequence: CDR1 SGHDT, CDR2 YYEEEE. The CDR3 protein is CASSLSPGQPYNEQFF. The CDR3 region has the DNA TGTGCCAGCAGCCTGTCACCGGGACAGCCCTACAATGAGCAGTTCTTC. The variable domain in full, with the rest retrieved from reference TRBV5-6 and TRBJ2-1, is DAGVTQSPTHLIKTRGQQVTLRCSPKSGHDTVSWYQQALGQGPQFIFQYYEEEERQRGNFPDRFSGHQFPNYSSELNVNALLLGDSALYLCASSLSPGQPYNEQFFGPGTRLTVL.

This chain uses TRBV5-6 with TRBJ2-5; 10 bases align to TRBD1. CDR1 is SGHDT and CDR2 is YYEEEE in the germline V gene. V gave up 4 bases and J gave up 5 bases; unmatched junction bases: 8. The CDR3 contains 15 residues. CDR3 DNA: TGTGCCAGCAGCGGAGCCGGGACAGGGGTTGAGACCCAGTACTTC. Its protein is CASSGAGTGVETQYF.

This clone was seen a single time. The chain employs TRBV6-5 and TRBJ2-7, with D possibly TRBD1 on 6 matching bases. CDR1 is MNHEY, CDR2 SVGAGI, per germline. The CDR3 has 14 residues. The ends were cut back, 6 bases at V and 1 base at J, with 13 bases in the middle. DNA of the CDR3: TGTGCCAGCAGCTACGGACAGAGATCCTACGAGCAGTACTTC. This codes for CASSYGQRSYEQYF.

The chain recombines TRBV5-1 with TRBJ2-5; the match to TRBD2 covers 12 bases. The V and J ends lost 4 bases and 5 bases, in that order; junction bases with no gene match: 6. The germline CDR1 and CDR2 sequences are SGHRS and YFSETQ. The CDR3 has 15 amino acids. As DNA, the CDR3 is TGCGCCAGCAGCCTGACTAGCGGGAGACCGGAGACCCAGTACTTC. It specifies CASSLTSGRPETQYF.

The J gene is TRBJ2-7, the V gene TRBV28, with 9 nucleotides matching TRBD1. Trimming cost V 5 bases and J 2 bases; bases outside gene matches: 4. The CDR3 is made up of 14 amino acids. The germline CDR1 and CDR2 sequences are MDHEN and SYDVKM. As DNA, the CDR3 is TGTGCCAGCAGTCAGGACAGGGGCACCTACGAGCAGTACTTC. This translates into CASSQDRGTYEQYF.

The chain joins TRBV15 to TRBJ2-3; 9 bases are shared with TRBD2. Germline assignment: CDR1 LNHNV and CDR2 YYDKDF (reference sequence). V was clipped by 2 bases and J by 0 bases; unmatched bases: 12. This CDR3 is 19 amino acids long. The CDR3 DNA sequence: TGTGCCACCAGCAGATTAGCGGGGGAGCTTGTAACTAGCACAGATACGCAGTATTTT. This gives the protein CATSRLAGELVTSTDTQYF. Full variable domain (remainder filled in from reference TRBV15 and TRBJ2-3): DAMVIQNPRYQVTQFGKPVTLSCSQTLNHNVMYWYQQKSSQAPKLLFHYYDKDFNNEADTPDNFQSRRPNTSFCFLDIRSPGLGDTAMYLCATSRLAGELVTSTDTQYFGPGTRLTVL.

This clone was seen a single time. The chain recombines TRBV9 with TRBJ2-7; 8 positions agree with TRBD1. CDR3 size: 12 residues. CDR1 is SGDLS, CDR2 YYNGEE, per germline. Trimming at V came to 2 bases and at J to 6 bases, leaving 1 base not matched to a gene. CDR3 sequence (DNA): TGTGCCAGCAGCGTGGGGACAGGCGAGCAGTACTTC. Translating gives CASSVGTGEQYF.

The chain is built from TRBV6-6 and TRBJ1-1; a possible D gene is TRBD1 (6 bases). The length of the CDR3 is 14 residues. Germline V gene lookup returns CDR1 MNHNY and CDR2 SVGAGI (reference sequence). V was pared by 5 bases and J by 6 bases, with 16 bases between. CDR3 bases: TGTGCCAGCAGTCCCTACCTAGGGGGAGCTGAAGCTTTCTTT. This encodes CASSPYLGGAEAFF.

The genes are TRBV10-1 and TRBJ2-2; no clear D. The CDR3 runs 12 residues. Germline CDR1 reads WNHNN; CDR2 reads SYGVQD (reference sequence). Trimming took off 3 bases at V and 6 bases at J, with 5 bases between the two ends. The CDR3 is CASSDGPGELFF. As DNA, the CDR3 is TGCGCCAGCAGTGATGGCCCCGGGGAGCTGTTTTTT.

The V gene is TRBV29-1, the J gene TRBJ1-2, with 10 bases fitting TRBD1. Germline V gene lookup returns CDR1 SQVTM and CDR2 ANQGSEA. The CDR3 is 14 residues long. V lost 4 bases and J lost 4; bases outside the gene matches: 6. The chain's CDR3 is CSVASGQGTYGYTF. The CDR3 nucleotides read TGCAGCGTTGCCTCGGGACAGGGGACCTATGGCTACACCTTC.

V usage is TRBV25-1 and J usage is TRBJ1-1; tentatively, D is TRBD1 (6 bases). The V gene lost 2 bases and the J gene lost 5 bases, with 18 bases spanning the gap. The CDR3 extends over 16 amino acids. Looked up from germline, CDR1 is MGHDK and CDR2 is SYGVNS. DNA for the CDR3: TGTGCCAGCAGTGAACTTCAGGGGTGGGGAAAGACTGAAGCTTTCTTT. Protein sequence: CASSELQGWGKTEAFF.

The V call is TRBV18, the J call TRBJ1-1, with D unclear. CDR3 length: 13 residues. From germline, CDR1 is KGHSH and CDR2 LQKENI. V lost 4 bases and J 7 bases, leaving 13 bases between the germline ends. CDR3 residues: CASSRNDNFEAFF. CDR3 bases: TGTGCCAGCTCACGAAATGACAACTTTGAAGCTTTCTTT.

The V gene is TRBV25-1, the J gene TRBJ2-6; maybe TRBD1 (5 bases). Trimming took 4 bases from V and 0 from J, leaving 7 bases between them. CDR1 is MGHDK and CDR2 is SYGVNS in the germline V gene. The CDR3 totals 15 residues. CDR3 in amino acids: CASSAGNSGANVLTF. The CDR3 region has the DNA TGTGCCAGCAGTGCAGGGAACTCTGGGGCCAACGTCCTGACTTTC.

This clone was observed a handful of times. In DNA form, the CDR3 reads TGCGCCAGCAGCCAACCGGGACTTCCCAATCAGCCCCAGCATTTT. Its translation is CASSQPGLPNQPQHF. This sequence joins TRBV4-1 and TRBJ1-5, with D maybe TRBD1 (5 bases). The germline gives CDR1 MGHRA, CDR2 YSYEKL. V was trimmed by 2 bases and J by 3 bases, leaving 11 bases between them. The CDR3 spans 15 residues.

This chain links TRBV6-1 with TRBJ2-4, with D possibly being TRBD2 (5 bases). The V end lost 1 base, the J end lost 16 bases, and 17 bases lay between the germline ends. The CDR3 loop spans 13 amino acids. The V gene's germline CDR1 is MNHNS and CDR2 SASEGT. Written as DNA, the CDR3 is TGTGCCAGCAGTGAAGAAGGGTGGGGAGAGAGTTACTTC. Amino acid sequence: CASSEEGWGESYF.

The chain is built from TRBV7-9 and TRBJ1-2, with D perhaps TRBD1 (6 bases). Germline lookup yields CDR1 SEHNR and CDR2 FQNEAQ (reference sequence). V lost 5 bases, J lost 8 bases, and 12 bases lay in between. This CDR3 has 12 residues. The CDR3 DNA reads TGTGCCAGCAGCCGGGGGGCAGGGGGCTACACCTTC. Translation: CASSRGAGGYTF.

This clone was seen only a few times. The rearrangement joins TRBV5-6 to TRBJ1-1, with D possibly TRBD1 on 5 matching bases. CDR1 and CDR2 (germline): SGHDT, YYEEEE. Trimming removed 3 bases from V and 5 bases from J, with 17 bases in between. The CDR3 extends over 15 amino acids. The DNA of the CDR3 is TGTGCCAGCAGCTCTCCCGTACAGGCGAAAACTGAAGCTTTCTTT. It encodes CASSSPVQAKTEAFF.

The rearrangement joins TRBV29-1 to TRBJ2-7, with D possibly TRBD2 on 5 matching bases. V lost 2 bases and J 8 bases, leaving 10 bases between the germline ends. This CDR3 has 11 amino acids. CDR1 and CDR2 from the germline V gene are SQVTM and ANQGSEA. CDR3 nucleotide sequence: TGCAGCGTTGAATACTCTAGCAAGCAGTACTTC. Protein sequence: CSVEYSSKQYF.

The CDR3 DNA sequence: TGCGCCAGCAGCCAAGGGGAGGACAGGGACTTTCAGCCCCAGCATTTT. Translation: CASSQGEDRDFQPQHF. The rearrangement joins TRBV4-1 to TRBJ1-5, with 8 bases lining up with TRBD1. Per germline, CDR1 MGHRA and CDR2 YSYEKL. This CDR3 has 16 residues. V was pared by 1 base and J by 6 bases, with 8 bases of the junction left unmatched.

The chain joins TRBV11-2 to TRBJ2-7, with D perhaps matching TRBD2 (6 bases). Trimming shortened V by 8 bases and J by 7 bases, and 21 bases separated the two germline ends. CDR3 length: 14 amino acids. Germline CDR1 reads SGHAT; CDR2 reads FQNNGV. Here the CDR3 reads CASRSLVGGSEQYF. The CDR3 nucleotides read TGTGCCAGCCGCTCCCTCGTCGGGGGAAGTGAGCAGTACTTC.

The chain is built from TRBV6-4 and TRBJ2-3, with TRBD2 as a possible D gene (5 bases). Germline lookup yields CDR1 MRHNA and CDR2 SNTAGT. The CDR3 runs 14 residues. The V end was cut by 5 bases, the J end by 3 bases, with 12 bases between. CDR3 in amino acids: CASSFRADTDTQYF. The CDR3 DNA reads as TGTGCCAGCAGTTTCAGAGCGGATACAGATACGCAGTATTTT.

This clone was counted a single time. The chain employs TRBV18 and TRBJ2-3; D might be TRBD2 (6 bases). Germline V gene data show CDR1 as KGHSH and CDR2 as LQKENI. This CDR3 has 15 amino acids. The V end was cut by 3 bases, the J end by 2 bases, with 12 bases between. CDR3 loop: CASSPRDSDTDTQYF. The CDR3 nucleotides are TGTGCCAGCTCACCTCGGGACTCCGACACAGATACGCAGTATTTT.

The gene calls are TRBV7-9 and TRBJ1-5; D not resolved. Trimming took off 6 bases at V and 3 bases at J, with 12 bases between the two ends. CDR1 is SEHNR, CDR2 FQNEAQ, per germline (reference sequence). This CDR3 has 14 residues. In nucleotides, the CDR3 is TGTGCCAGCAGTTCCAAGACTTTCAATCAGCCCCAGCATTTT. Translating gives CASSSKTFNQPQHF.

The rearrangement uses TRBV21-1 and TRBJ1-5. TRBV21-1 is reported as a pseudogene. This CDR3 has 16 residues. The chain's CDR3 is CASSPCGGDSNQPQHF. The CDR3 nucleotides are TGTGCCAGCAGCCCGTGTGGGGGGGATAGCAATCAGCCCCAGCATTTT.